These 7 T cell receptor beta chains originate from one sample sequenced in a study of PD-1 blockade in classical Hodgkin lymphoma. Specified time point: cycle 4 day 1 (C4D1), after 6 weeks of nivolumab. Each and every patient relapsed after autologous stem cell transplantation, and patients got differing brentuximab vedotin exposure. Magnetic negative selection was used to purify CD8+ T cells from thawed PBMCs. Clones were sequenced by immunoSEQ multiplex PCR, and TCRdb holds only the in-frame ones, with some missing. The table records some 7,000 clones, about 62% of them present only once. This specimen consisted of CD8+ T cells from blood, obtained before the fourth cycle of nivolumab. The receptor source for this set is a human donor with classical Hodgkin lymphoma.

This clone was seen a single time. This chain connects TRBV5-6 to TRBJ1-1; D is perhaps TRBD1 (6 bases). This CDR3 spans 18 amino acids. V lost 2 bases to trimming and J lost 0 bases, with 20 bases between them. The germline V gene has CDR1 SGHDT and CDR2 YYEEEE. CDR3 in DNA: TGTGCCAGCAGCTTCGATAGTAGGAGGGGGACGTTGAACACTGAAGCTTTCTTT. This translates into CASSFDSRRGTLNTEAFF. Supplemented by reference TRBV5-6 and TRBJ1-1, the full variable domain reads DAGVTQSPTHLIKTRGQQVTLRCSPKSGHDTVSWYQQALGQGPQFIFQYYEEEERQRGNFPDRFSGHQFPNYSSELNVNALLLGDSALYLCASSFDSRRGTLNTEAFFGQGTRLTVV.

Here the CDR3 DNA reads TGTGCCAGCAGTCCGGTGGGGCAGCTACAAGAGACCCAGTACTTC. Translating it yields CASSPVGQLQETQYF. The gene calls are TRBV27 and TRBJ2-5; perhaps TRBD1 as D (5 bases). Germline CDR1 reads MNHEY; CDR2 reads SMNVEV (reference sequence). This CDR3 has 15 amino acids. Trimming removed 5 bases from V and 2 bases from J, with 15 bases in between.

This clone came up once. V gene TRBV28 combines with J gene TRBJ2-4, with 7 bases that match TRBD2. Germline loops: CDR1 MDHEN, CDR2 SYDVKM. The CDR3 length is 15 residues. Germline trimming cut 6 bases from V and 2 bases from J; bases unmatched to any gene: 7. CDR3 protein: CASSPWGGSKNIQYF. DNA for the CDR3: TGTGCCAGCAGCCCCTGGGGGGGGTCCAAAAACATTCAGTACTTC.

The chain recombines TRBV6-5 with TRBJ1-2; D unresolved. Germline V gene lookup returns CDR1 MNHEY and CDR2 SVGAGI. V was pared by 0 bases and J by 4 bases, with 9 bases between. There are 14 residues in the CDR3. The CDR3 DNA sequence: TGTGCCAGCAGTTACTCCGAGGGCTCCTATGGCTACACCTTC. This translates into CASSYSEGSYGYTF.

The chain is built from TRBV27 and TRBJ2-1, with D hard to call. Per the germline V gene, CDR1 is MNHEY and CDR2 is SMNVEV (reference sequence). Trimming took 6 bases from V and 6 from J, leaving 6 bases between them. The CDR3 length is 11 residues. The DNA of the CDR3 is TGTGCCAGCAGAACGGGCAATGAGCAGTTCTTC. It is translated as CASRTGNEQFF.

This clone came up once. J is TRBJ1-6 and V is TRBV4-1; D is ambiguous. Germline CDR1 MGHRA, CDR2 YSYEKL. The CDR3 has 15 amino acids. V dropped 1 base and J dropped 1 base, with 5 bases sitting between them. The CDR3 loop is CASSQGGSYNSPLHF. CDR3 nucleotides: TGCGCCAGCAGCCAAGGGGGTTCCTATAATTCACCCCTCCACTTT.

This chain links TRBV6-6 with TRBJ1-1, with D unclear. Trimming took 8 bases from V and 11 from J, leaving 6 bases between them. The CDR3 sequence is 8 residues long. Per germline, CDR1 MNHNY and CDR2 SVGAGI (reference sequence). The CDR3 protein is CASGVAFF. Here the CDR3 DNA reads TGTGCCAGCGGCGTGGCTTTCTTT.